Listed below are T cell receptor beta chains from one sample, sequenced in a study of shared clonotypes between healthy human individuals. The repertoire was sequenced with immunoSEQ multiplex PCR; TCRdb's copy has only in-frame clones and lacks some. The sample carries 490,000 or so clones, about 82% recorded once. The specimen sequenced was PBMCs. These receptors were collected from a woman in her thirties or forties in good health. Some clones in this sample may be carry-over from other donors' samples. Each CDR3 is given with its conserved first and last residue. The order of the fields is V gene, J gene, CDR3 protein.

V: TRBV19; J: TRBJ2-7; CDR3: CASSTQQGYEQYF
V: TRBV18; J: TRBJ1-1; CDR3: CASSPDRYTEAFF
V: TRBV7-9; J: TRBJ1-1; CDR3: CASSSTAQGRTEAFF
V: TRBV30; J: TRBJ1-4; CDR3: CAWSVGTNEKLFF
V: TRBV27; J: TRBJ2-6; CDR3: CASSFMTGAGANVLTF
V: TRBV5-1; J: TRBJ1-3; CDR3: CASSLGQGTFGNTIYF
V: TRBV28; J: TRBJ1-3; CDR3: CASSLWGASGNTIYF
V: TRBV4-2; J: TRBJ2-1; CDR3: CASSQGAANNEQFF
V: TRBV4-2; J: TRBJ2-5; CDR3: CASSQDMAGAQETQYF
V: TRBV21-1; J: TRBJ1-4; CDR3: CASSPKTNSATNEKLFF
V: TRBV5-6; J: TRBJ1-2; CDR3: CASSTLRDKGYGYTF
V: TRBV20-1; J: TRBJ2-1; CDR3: CSAREQFEQFF
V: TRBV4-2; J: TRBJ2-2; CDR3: CASSQEAGGSNTGELFF
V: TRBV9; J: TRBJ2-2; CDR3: CASSRGANTGELFF
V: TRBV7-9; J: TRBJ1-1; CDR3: CASSAQGTEAFF
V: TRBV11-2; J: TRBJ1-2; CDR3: CASSLDRGAADWDGYTF
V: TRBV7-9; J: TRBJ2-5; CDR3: CASGLAGSGTQYF
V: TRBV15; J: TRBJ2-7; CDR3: CATSRDRQEVGGEQYF
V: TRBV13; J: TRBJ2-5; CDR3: CASSRGTAQETQYF
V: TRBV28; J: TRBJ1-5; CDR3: CATTGPVQAGNQPQHF
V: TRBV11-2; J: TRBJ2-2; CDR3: CASSSYISGELFF
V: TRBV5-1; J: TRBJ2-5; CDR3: CASSTGVPETQYF
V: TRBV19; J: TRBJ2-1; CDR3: CASSIPGAGGFNEQFF
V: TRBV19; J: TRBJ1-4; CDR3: CASSPAGQPNEKLFF
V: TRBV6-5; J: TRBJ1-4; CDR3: CASRGPNEKLFF
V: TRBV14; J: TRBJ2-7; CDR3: CASSQGWLAGVYEQYF
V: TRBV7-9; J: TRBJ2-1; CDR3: CASIPGGEFEQFF
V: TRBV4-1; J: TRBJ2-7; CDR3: CASSQLASRSYEQYF
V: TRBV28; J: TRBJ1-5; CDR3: CASSYRAPGSQHF
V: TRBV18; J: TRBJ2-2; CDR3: CASSAGPLEAGELFF